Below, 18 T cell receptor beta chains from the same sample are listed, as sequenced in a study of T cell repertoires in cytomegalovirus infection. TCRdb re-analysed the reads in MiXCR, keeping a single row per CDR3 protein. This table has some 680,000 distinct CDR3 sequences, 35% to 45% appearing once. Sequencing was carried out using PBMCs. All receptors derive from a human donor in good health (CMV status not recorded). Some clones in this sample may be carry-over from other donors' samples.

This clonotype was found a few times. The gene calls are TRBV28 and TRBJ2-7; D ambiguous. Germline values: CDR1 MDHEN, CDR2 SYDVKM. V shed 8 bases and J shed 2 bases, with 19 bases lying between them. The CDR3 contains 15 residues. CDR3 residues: CASSSPAITPYEQYF. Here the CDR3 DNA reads TGTGCCAGCTCGAGTCCAGCGATAACCCCCTACGAGCAGTACTTC.

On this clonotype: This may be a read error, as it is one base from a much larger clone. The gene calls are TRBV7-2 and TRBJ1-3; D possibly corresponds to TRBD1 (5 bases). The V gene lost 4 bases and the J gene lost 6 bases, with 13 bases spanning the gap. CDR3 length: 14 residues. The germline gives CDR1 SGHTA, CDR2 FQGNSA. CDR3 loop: CASSSSTAVNTIYF. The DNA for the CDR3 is TGTGCCAGCAGCTCATCGACAGCAGTAAACACCATATATTTT.

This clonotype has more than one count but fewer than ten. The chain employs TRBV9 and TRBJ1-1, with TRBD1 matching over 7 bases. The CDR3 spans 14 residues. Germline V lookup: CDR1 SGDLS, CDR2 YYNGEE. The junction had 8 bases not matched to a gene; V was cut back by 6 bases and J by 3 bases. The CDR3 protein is CASTPGGVDTEAFF. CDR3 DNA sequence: TGTGCCAGCACCCCAGGGGGGGTGGACACTGAAGCTTTCTTT.

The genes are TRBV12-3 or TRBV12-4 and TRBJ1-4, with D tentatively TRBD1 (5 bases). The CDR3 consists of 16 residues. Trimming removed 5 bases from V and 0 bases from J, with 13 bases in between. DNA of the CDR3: TGTGCCAGCAGTGAGGGGAGACATTCAACTAATGAAAAACTGTTTTTT. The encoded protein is CASSEGRHSTNEKLFF.

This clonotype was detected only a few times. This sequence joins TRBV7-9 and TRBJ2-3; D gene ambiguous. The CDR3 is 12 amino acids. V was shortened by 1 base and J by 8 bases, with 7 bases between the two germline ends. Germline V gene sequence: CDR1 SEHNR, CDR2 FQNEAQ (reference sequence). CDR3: CASSLEEATQYF. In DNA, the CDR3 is TGTGCCAGCAGCTTAGAAGAGGCTACGCAGTATTTT. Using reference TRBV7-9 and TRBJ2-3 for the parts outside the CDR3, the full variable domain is DTGVSQNPRHKITKRGQNVTFRCDPISEHNRLYWYRQTLGQGPEFLTYFQNEAQLEKSRLLSDRFSAERPKGSFSTLEIQRTEQGDSAMYLCASSLEEATQYFGPGTRLTVL.

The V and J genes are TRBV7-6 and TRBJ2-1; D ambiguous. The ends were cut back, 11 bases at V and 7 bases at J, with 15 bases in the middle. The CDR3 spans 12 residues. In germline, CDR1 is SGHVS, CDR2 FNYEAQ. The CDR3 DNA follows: TGTGCCGCCAGGTTTGGGTTTAATGAGCAGTTCTTC. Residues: CAARFGFNEQFF.

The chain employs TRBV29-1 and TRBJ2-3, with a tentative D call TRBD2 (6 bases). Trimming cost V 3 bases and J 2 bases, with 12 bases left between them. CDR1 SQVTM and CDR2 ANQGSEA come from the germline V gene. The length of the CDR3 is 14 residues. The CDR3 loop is CSVDGGASTDTQYF. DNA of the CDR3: TGCAGCGTTGACGGAGGGGCGTCCACAGATACGCAGTATTTT.

The CDR3 coding sequence is TGTGCCACCAGTGAGCTAGCGCCCCCCGGGGAGCTGTTTTTT. Translated, it gives CATSELAPPGELFF. The V gene is TRBV24-1, the J gene TRBJ2-2; TRBD2 is a possible D gene (6 bases). V lost 4 bases, J lost 6 bases, and 11 bases lay in between. Germline V gene lookup returns CDR1 KGHDR and CDR2 SFDVKD. The CDR3 is 14 amino acids.

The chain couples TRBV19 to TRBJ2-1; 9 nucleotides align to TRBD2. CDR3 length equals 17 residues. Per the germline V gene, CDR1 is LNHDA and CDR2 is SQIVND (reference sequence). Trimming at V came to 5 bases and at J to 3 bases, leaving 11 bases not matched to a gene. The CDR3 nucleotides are TGTGCCAGTAGTCGGCGGAATCTAGCGGGGCACTACAATGAGCAGTTCTTC. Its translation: CASSRRNLAGHYNEQFF.

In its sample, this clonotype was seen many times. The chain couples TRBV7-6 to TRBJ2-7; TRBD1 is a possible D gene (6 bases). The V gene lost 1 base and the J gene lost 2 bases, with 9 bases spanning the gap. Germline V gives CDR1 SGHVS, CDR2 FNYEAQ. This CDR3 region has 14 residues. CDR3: CASSLDQGPYEQYF. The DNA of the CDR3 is TGTGCCAGCAGCTTAGATCAGGGGCCCTACGAGCAGTACTTC. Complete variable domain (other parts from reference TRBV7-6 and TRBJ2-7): GAGVSQSPRYKVTKRGQDVALRCDPISGHVSLYWYRQALGQGPEFLTYFNYEAQQDKSGLPNDRFSAERPEGSISTLTIQRTEQRDSAMYRCASSLDQGPYEQYFGPGTRLTVT.

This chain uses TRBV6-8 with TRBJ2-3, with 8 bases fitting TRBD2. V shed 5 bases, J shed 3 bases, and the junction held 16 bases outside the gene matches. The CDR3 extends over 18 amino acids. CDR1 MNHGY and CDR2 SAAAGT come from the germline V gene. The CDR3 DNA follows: TGTGCCAGCAGTGGAATCCGCCATGCGGGGGGCGGAACAGATACGCAGTATTTT. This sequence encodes CASSGIRHAGGGTDTQYF.

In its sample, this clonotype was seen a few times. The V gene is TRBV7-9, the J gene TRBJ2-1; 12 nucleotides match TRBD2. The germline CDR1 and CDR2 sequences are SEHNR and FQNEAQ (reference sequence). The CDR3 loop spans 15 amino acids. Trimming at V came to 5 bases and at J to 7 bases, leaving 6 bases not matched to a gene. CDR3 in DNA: TGTGCCAGCAGCGCACGCACTAGCGGGGGGAATGAGCAGTTCTTC. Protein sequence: CASSARTSGGNEQFF.

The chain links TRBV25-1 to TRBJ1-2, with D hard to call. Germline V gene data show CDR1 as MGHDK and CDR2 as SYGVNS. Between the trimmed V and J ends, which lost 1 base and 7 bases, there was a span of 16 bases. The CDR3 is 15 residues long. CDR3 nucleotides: TGTGCCAGCAGTGAATTGGTCCTGGGATCCGGTGGCTACACCTTC. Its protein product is CASSELVLGSGGYTF.

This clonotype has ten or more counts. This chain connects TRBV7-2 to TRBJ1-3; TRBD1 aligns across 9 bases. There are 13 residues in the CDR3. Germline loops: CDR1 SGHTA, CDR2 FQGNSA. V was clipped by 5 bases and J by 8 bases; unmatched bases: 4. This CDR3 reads CASSEDRGDTIYF. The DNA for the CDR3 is TGTGCCAGCAGCGAGGACAGGGGAGACACCATATATTTT.

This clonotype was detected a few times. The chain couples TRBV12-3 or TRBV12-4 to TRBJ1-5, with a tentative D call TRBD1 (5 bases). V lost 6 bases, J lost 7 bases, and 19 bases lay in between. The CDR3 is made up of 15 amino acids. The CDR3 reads CASRPQGGSYQPQHF. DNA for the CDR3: TGTGCCAGCAGACCCCAGGGAGGGTCATACCAGCCCCAGCATTTT.

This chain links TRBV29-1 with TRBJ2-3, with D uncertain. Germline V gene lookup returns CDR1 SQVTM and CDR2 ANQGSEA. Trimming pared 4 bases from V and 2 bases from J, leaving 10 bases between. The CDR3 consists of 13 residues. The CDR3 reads CSVVSAYTDTQYF. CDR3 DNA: TGCAGCGTTGTGTCAGCGTACACAGATACGCAGTATTTT.

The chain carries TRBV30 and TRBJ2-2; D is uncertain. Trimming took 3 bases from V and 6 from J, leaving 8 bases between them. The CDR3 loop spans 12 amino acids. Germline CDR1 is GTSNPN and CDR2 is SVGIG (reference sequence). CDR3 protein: CAWRPPPGELFF. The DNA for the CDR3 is TGTGCCTGGAGGCCCCCTCCCGGGGAGCTGTTTTTT.

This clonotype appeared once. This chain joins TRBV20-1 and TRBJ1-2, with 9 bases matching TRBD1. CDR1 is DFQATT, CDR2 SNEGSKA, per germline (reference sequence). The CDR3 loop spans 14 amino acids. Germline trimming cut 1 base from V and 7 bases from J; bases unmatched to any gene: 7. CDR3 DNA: TGCAGTGCTAGAGCCGGGACAGGGTTCGGTGGCTACACCTTC. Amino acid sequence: CSARAGTGFGGYTF.